This T cell receptor (beta chain) was recovered during a study of CD8 T cells in ankylosing spondylitis. Findings and caveats of the study: As reported, disease-linked clones showed significant enrichment in matched ankylosing spondylitis synovial fluid. A motif of 8 or 9 highly homologous TCR beta variants was seen as apparently characteristic of ankylosing spondylitis blood.

The CDR3 totals 13 residues. The germline V gene encodes CDR1 MRHNA and CDR2 SNTAGT. V lost 5 bases, J lost 8 bases, and 15 bases lay in between. The sample holds a few counts of this clonotype. Antigen unknown. Quantitative 5'-RACE with molecular barcodes produced the TCR beta libraries. TCRdb passed the 5' RACE reads through MiXCR, listing each CDR3 protein once. The sample has roughly 280,000 distinct CDR3 sequences, about 19% seen once. This sequence joins TRBV6-4 and TRBJ1-2, with a tentative D call TRBD1 (5 bases). Sample: blood, either unsorted or a sorted T cell fraction (not recorded which). The receptor comes from a male donor with ankylosing spondylitis or in good health (not recorded which). CDR3 sequence reads: CASSPEGFTGYTF. CDR3 nucleotide sequence: TGTGCCAGCAGTCCGGAGGGGTTCACCGGCTACACCTTC.